The rows below give T cell receptor beta chains drawn from one sample of a study of T-cell memory formation after mild COVID-19. TCRdb independently ran MiXCR on the 5' RACE reads; one entry per CDR3 protein. Among 110,000 or so distinct CDR3 sequences, about 20% were seen once, and the ten largest hold about 42%. Sequenced: PBMCs or a T cell subset sorted from them (not recorded which). The receptors were gathered from a man between 18 and 29 years old who had mild COVID-19 (a few samples of this study predate the infection). Cell type and time point are not known. Both conserved end residues are part of each CDR3. Each record gives: D gene, J gene, V gene, clone size, CDR3 protein, CDR3 DNA. D genes are given only for firm matches. Size is omitted from some rows. Given values are once, few, many or a class for expanded clones.

D gene: NA; J gene: TRBJ1-2; V gene: TRBV12-3/TRBV12-4; clone size: NA; CDR3 protein: CATDGAGANYGYTF; CDR3 DNA: TGTGCCACCGATGGTGCAGGGGCTAACTATGGCTACACCTTC
D gene: NA; J gene: TRBJ2-7; V gene: TRBV11-2; clone size: NA; CDR3 protein: CASSLAQSYEQYF; CDR3 DNA: TGTGCCAGCAGCTTAGCGCAGTCCTACGAGCAGTACTTC
D gene: TRBD1; J gene: TRBJ1-1; V gene: TRBV28; clone size: NA; CDR3 protein: CASSPGPDRGRIENTEAFF; CDR3 DNA: TGTGCCAGCAGCCCAGGACCTGACAGGGGGCGTATAGAAAACACTGAAGCTTTCTTT
D gene: TRBD2; J gene: TRBJ2-5; V gene: TRBV9; clone size: NA; CDR3 protein: CASSVSGASGGLQETQYF; CDR3 DNA: TGTGCCAGCAGCGTGAGCGGGGCTAGCGGGGGGTTACAAGAGACCCAGTACTTC
D gene: TRBD2; J gene: TRBJ2-5; V gene: TRBV12-3/TRBV12-4; clone size: NA; CDR3 protein: CASSKTSGKETQYF; CDR3 DNA: TGTGCCAGCAGTAAGACTAGCGGTAAAGAGACCCAGTACTTC
D gene: NA; J gene: TRBJ2-1; V gene: TRBV12-3/TRBV12-4; clone size: few; CDR3 protein: CASTGEIFDEQFF; CDR3 DNA: TGTGCCAGCACGGGGGAAATATTCGATGAGCAGTTCTTC
D gene: NA; J gene: TRBJ2-5; V gene: TRBV2; clone size: NA; CDR3 protein: CASSEEFVAETQYF; CDR3 DNA: TGTGCCAGCAGTGAAGAGTTTGTAGCAGAGACCCAGTACTTC
D gene: NA; J gene: TRBJ1-6; V gene: TRBV12-3/TRBV12-4; clone size: NA; CDR3 protein: CASSLALGVSTPGNSPLHF; CDR3 DNA: TGTGCCAGCAGTTTAGCGCTGGGCGTTTCCACACCGGGGAATTCACCCCTCCACTTT
D gene: TRBD2; J gene: TRBJ2-7; V gene: TRBV12-3/TRBV12-4; clone size: few; CDR3 protein: CASSFYPSGGHSYEQYF; CDR3 DNA: TGTGCCAGCAGTTTTTACCCTAGCGGGGGTCACTCCTACGAGCAGTACTTC
D gene: NA; J gene: TRBJ2-7; V gene: TRBV6-2/TRBV6-3; clone size: NA; CDR3 protein: CASSYSTGYEQYF; CDR3 DNA: TGTGCCAGCAGTTACTCGACAGGCTACGAGCAGTACTTC
D gene: TRBD1; J gene: TRBJ1-1; V gene: TRBV27; clone size: NA; CDR3 protein: CASSPGTGGTEAFF; CDR3 DNA: TGTGCCAGCAGTCCGGGGACAGGGGGCACTGAAGCTTTCTTT